One sample yielded the 7 T cell receptor beta chains listed below, sequenced in a study of T cell responses to AZD1222 COVID-19 vaccine. This table comes from immunoSEQ multiplex PCR, and its TCRdb copy is limited to in-frame clones, with some not included. This table holds around 100,000 clones, about nine tenths found once. The sequences come from peripheral blood, collected on day 0 of AZD1222 vaccination. The receptors originated from an adult in good health.

The rearrangement joins TRBV5-5 to TRBJ1-2, with D maybe TRBD1 (6 bases). This CDR3 contains 13 residues. Trimming took 4 bases from V and 7 from J, leaving 14 bases between them. The V gene's germline CDR1 is SGHKS and CDR2 YYEKEE (reference sequence). CDR3: CASSGGGARGYTF. The CDR3 bases are TGTGCCAGCAGCGGAGGGGGTGCTCGTGGCTACACCTTC.

This clone appeared a single time. The V gene is TRBV12-3 or TRBV12-4, the J gene TRBJ1-2; 7 nucleotides align to TRBD1. CDR3 length: 13 residues. The J segment lost 4 bases and the V segment lost 5 bases, leaving 4 bases of the junction unmatched. The CDR3 DNA reads as TGTGCCAGCAGTCCGGGACAGCTCTATGGCTACACCTTC. It is translated as CASSPGQLYGYTF.

This chain connects TRBV9 to TRBJ1-6; D may be TRBD1 (5 bases). The V end lost 4 bases, the J end lost 3 bases, and 14 bases lay between the germline ends. CDR1 and CDR2 from the germline V gene are SGDLS and YYNGEE. The CDR3 spans 16 residues. The DNA for the CDR3 is TGTGCCAGCAGCCCCAAGACAGATCACTATAATTCACCCCTCCACTTT. It yields the protein CASSPKTDHYNSPLHF. The whole variable domain, remainder taken from reference TRBV9 and TRBJ1-6, is DSGVTQTPKHLITATGQRVTLRCSPRSGDLSVYWYQQSLDQGLQFLIQYYNGEERAKGNILERFSAQQFPDLHSELNLSSLELGDSALYFCASSPKTDHYNSPLHFGNGTRLTVT.

J is TRBJ2-1 and V is TRBV30; 11 bases are a match to TRBD2. CDR3 length: 15 amino acids. After removal of 1 base from V and 4 bases from J, the junction contained 3 bases not matched to a gene. Germline lookup yields CDR1 GTSNPN and CDR2 SVGIG (reference sequence). The CDR3 is CAWSEGTSGYNEQFF. CDR3 bases: TGTGCCTGGAGTGAGGGGACTAGCGGATACAATGAGCAGTTCTTC.

This clone was counted a single time. This chain joins TRBV28 and TRBJ1-2; 9 positions match TRBD1. With 7 bases clipped from V and 3 bases from J, the junction kept 6 bases outside the gene matches. Germline loops: CDR1 MDHEN, CDR2 SYDVKM. CDR3 length equals 14 residues. The CDR3 DNA sequence: TGTGCCAGCACCAGGACAGGGGCCGACTATGGCTACACCTTC. This translates into CASTRTGADYGYTF.

The J gene is TRBJ2-1, the V gene TRBV4-1; 10 bases are a match to TRBD2. Per the germline V gene, CDR1 is MGHRA and CDR2 is YSYEKL. Trimming took 4 bases from V and 1 from J; bases not matched to a gene: 7. The CDR3 loop spans 17 amino acids. The chain's CDR3 is CASSPWTSGSSYNEQFF. DNA for the CDR3: TGCGCCAGCAGCCCATGGACTAGCGGTTCTTCCTACAATGAGCAGTTCTTC.

The V gene is TRBV28, the J gene TRBJ1-5; D not certain. The CDR3 has 14 residues. Trimming pared 3 bases from V and 7 bases from J, leaving 13 bases between. The germline gives CDR1 MDHEN, CDR2 SYDVKM. The CDR3 loop reads CASSFGQFGQPQHF. DNA for the CDR3: TGTGCCAGCAGTTTCGGCCAGTTTGGCCAGCCCCAGCATTTT.